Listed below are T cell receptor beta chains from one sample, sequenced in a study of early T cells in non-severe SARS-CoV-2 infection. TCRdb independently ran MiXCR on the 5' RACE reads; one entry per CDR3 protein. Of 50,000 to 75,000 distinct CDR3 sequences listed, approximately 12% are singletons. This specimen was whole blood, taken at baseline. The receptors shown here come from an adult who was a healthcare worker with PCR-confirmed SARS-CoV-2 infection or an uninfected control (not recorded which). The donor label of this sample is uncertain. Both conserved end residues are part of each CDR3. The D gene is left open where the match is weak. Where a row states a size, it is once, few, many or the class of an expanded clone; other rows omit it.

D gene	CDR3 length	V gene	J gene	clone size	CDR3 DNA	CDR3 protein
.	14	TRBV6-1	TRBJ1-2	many	TGTGCCACCCAGTACTTAACTACTAACTATGGCTACACCTTC	CATQYLTTNYGYTF
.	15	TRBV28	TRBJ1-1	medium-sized	TGTGCCAGCAGGAGAAGACAGGACCTGAACACTGAAGCTTTCTTT	CASRRRQDLNTEAFF
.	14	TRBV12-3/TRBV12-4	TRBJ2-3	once	TGTGCCAGCAGTTTACAGGTTAAGTCGGATACGCAGTATTTT	CASSLQVKSDTQYF
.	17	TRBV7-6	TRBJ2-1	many	TGTGCCAGCAGCTTACGGGGGACACCTTCACAGGACAATGAGCAGTTCTTC	CASSLRGTPSQDNEQFF
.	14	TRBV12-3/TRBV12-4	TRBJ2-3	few	TGTGCCAGCAGCGCAGTCACTAGCACAGATACGCAGTATTTT	CASSAVTSTDTQYF
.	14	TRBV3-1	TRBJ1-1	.	TGTGCCAGCAGCCCAGGAGGGAGTTGGTCTGAAGCTTTCTTT	CASSPGGSWSEAFF
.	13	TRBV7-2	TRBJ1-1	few	TGTGCCAGCAGCTTAGGAGTCCACACTGAAGCTTTCTTT	CASSLGVHTEAFF
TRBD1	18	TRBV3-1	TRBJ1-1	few	TGTGCCAGCAGCTTCCGGGACAGGGTCCCGGGTCCGAACACTGAAGCTTTCTTT	CASSFRDRVPGPNTEAFF
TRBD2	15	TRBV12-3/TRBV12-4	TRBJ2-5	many	TGTGCCAGCAGCCTCGGACTAGCCATACAAGAGACCCAGTACTTC	CASSLGLAIQETQYF
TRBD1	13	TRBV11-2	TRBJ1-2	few	TGTGCCAGCAGCCCTGGACAGGCCTATGGCTACACCTTC	CASSPGQAYGYTF
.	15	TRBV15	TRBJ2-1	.	TGTGCCACCAGCAGAGATCTGGGACTCAGAAATGAGCAGTTCTTC	CATSRDLGLRNEQFF